The 26 T cell receptor beta chains presented below share a single source sample, sequenced in a study of blood T cell repertoires in COVID-19. Generated by immunoSEQ multiplex PCR, the TCRdb table keeps only in-frame clones and is missing some. The sample lists about 230,000 clones; 75% to 85% were seen once. The specimen sequenced was peripheral blood. The source is a woman aged 25 to 39 with COVID-19, enrolled during active disease.

The chain joins TRBV6-5 to TRBJ2-6; tentatively, D is TRBD2 (5 bases). The CDR3 runs to 16 residues. The germline V and J ends were trimmed by 2 bases and 1 base, with 9 bases remaining between them. CDR1 and CDR2 (germline): MNHEY, SVGAGI. The CDR3 nucleotides read TGTGCCAGCAGTTACGAGGGTGGATCTGGGGCCAACGTCCTGACTTTC. This sequence encodes CASSYEGGSGANVLTF.

The rearrangement joins TRBV28 to TRBJ1-5; TRBD1 agrees at 8 bases. Losses at the gene ends were 6 bases for V and 7 bases for J; bases not matched to a gene: 8. The CDR3 consists of 14 residues. The V gene's germline CDR1 is MDHEN and CDR2 SYDVKM. CDR3 DNA sequence: TGTGCCAGCAGCCTGACAGGGGTGGGGCAGCCCCAGCATTTT. This translates into CASSLTGVGQPQHF.

The V gene is TRBV3-1 (or the pseudogene TRBV3-2), the J gene TRBJ2-1; no firm D call. Looked up from germline, CDR1 is LGHDT and CDR2 is YNNKEL (reference sequence). Trimming took off 1 base at V and 0 bases at J, with 13 bases between the two ends. The CDR3 sequence is 17 residues long. The CDR3 loop reads CASSQVVFASSYNEQFF. The CDR3 nucleotides are TGTGCCAGCAGCCAAGTAGTGTTTGCTAGCTCCTACAATGAGCAGTTCTTC.

In nucleotides, the CDR3 is TGTGCCACCTCGTACACACGCTACAATGAGCAGTTCTTC. Encoded protein: CATSYTRYNEQFF. The chain uses TRBV11-2 and TRBJ2-1; no reliable D call. CDR1 SGHAT and CDR2 FQNNGV come from the germline V gene. This CDR3 comprises 13 residues. The V end lost 10 bases, the J end lost 3 bases, and 13 bases lay between the germline ends.

This rearrangement joins TRBV7-2 to TRBJ1-1; no clear D gene. CDR1 SGHTA and CDR2 FQGNSA come from the germline V gene. Between the trimmed V and J ends, which lost 1 base and 5 bases, there was a span of 5 bases. The CDR3 loop spans 12 amino acids. This CDR3 is CASSLVTTEAFF. The DNA of the CDR3 is TGTGCCAGCAGCTTAGTGACAACTGAAGCTTTCTTT.

The rearrangement joins TRBV27 to TRBJ1-6; maybe TRBD1 (6 bases). Germline CDR1 MNHEY, CDR2 SMNVEV (reference sequence). Between the trimmed V and J ends, which lost 3 bases and 7 bases, there was a span of 10 bases. The CDR3 spans 14 residues. CDR3 residues: CASSFQGPNSPLHF. For the CDR3, the DNA is TGTGCCAGCAGTTTTCAGGGGCCAAATTCACCCCTCCACTTT.

J is TRBJ2-3 and V is TRBV28, with a weak D call TRBD1 (6 bases). This CDR3 contains 15 residues. Trimming cost V 6 bases and J 6 bases, with 19 bases left between them. Germline V gives CDR1 MDHEN, CDR2 SYDVKM. In nucleotides, the CDR3 is TGTGCCAGCAGGGGACAAATTCGTTTCACGGATACGCAGTATTTT. As protein: CASRGQIRFTDTQYF.

CDR3 coding DNA: TGTGCTAGTGGTTTGCGGCAGGGGTATGACACTGAAGCTTTCTTT. Its protein is CASGLRQGYDTEAFF. This chain joins TRBV12-5 and TRBJ1-1; maybe TRBD1 (6 bases). The germline V gene has CDR1 LGHNT and CDR2 FRNRAP. Trimming cost V 2 bases and J 3 bases, with 13 bases left between them. The CDR3 extends over 15 amino acids.

This sequence joins TRBV28 and TRBJ2-7; 13 nucleotides agree with TRBD2. Germline lookup yields CDR1 MDHEN and CDR2 SYDVKM. The CDR3 loop spans 17 amino acids. The junction had 16 bases not matched to a gene; V was cut back by 8 bases and J by 6 bases. CDR3 region: CASGTSGENVESGEQYF. The CDR3 region has the DNA TGTGCCAGCGGGACTAGCGGGGAAAATGTGGAGAGTGGCGAGCAGTACTTC.

This rearrangement joins TRBV9 to TRBJ2-2; 7 nucleotides align to TRBD2. Per germline, CDR1 SGDLS and CDR2 YYNGEE. CDR3 length equals 17 residues. V shed 0 bases, J shed 5 bases, and the junction held 10 bases outside the gene matches. Written as DNA, the CDR3 is TGTGCCAGCAGCGTAGGAGGTAGCGGGCTCTTAACCGGGGAGCTGTTTTTT. It codes for CASSVGGSGLLTGELFF.

The chain couples TRBV18 to TRBJ1-1; 8 bases align to TRBD1. The CDR3 covers 15 residues. V was clipped by 3 bases and J by 2 bases; unmatched bases: 5. The germline CDR1 and CDR2 sequences are KGHSH and LQKENI. CDR3 region: CASSPKGQENTEAFF. The CDR3 nucleotides read TGTGCCAGCTCACCCAAGGGACAGGAAAACACTGAAGCTTTCTTT.

The J gene is TRBJ2-2, the V gene TRBV30; D not certain. Trimming stripped 4 bases from V and 5 bases from J, with 11 bases between. Germline loops: CDR1 GTSNPN, CDR2 SVGIG (reference sequence). CDR3 length: 13 amino acids. CDR3 coding DNA: TGTGCCTGGAATCCCTCCACAACCGGGGAGCTGTTTTTT. Protein: CAWNPSTTGELFF. The complete variable domain, with remaining parts taken from reference TRBV30 and TRBJ2-2, reads SQTIHQWPATLVQPVGSPLSLECTVEGTSNPNLYWYRQAAGRGLQLLFYSVGIGQISSEVPQNLSASRPQDRQFILSSKKLLLSDSGFYLCAWNPSTTGELFFGEGSRLTVL.

The J gene is TRBJ2-7, the V gene TRBV5-1, with a possible D match to TRBD1 (6 bases). Germline V CDR1 and CDR2: SGHRS, YFSETQ. Deletions cut 0 bases from V and 3 bases from J, with 10 bases between. The CDR3 totals 14 residues. The CDR3 DNA follows: TGCGCCAGCAGCTTGGGTCCACAGGGCTACGAGCAGTACTTC. It specifies CASSLGPQGYEQYF. Together with reference TRBV5-1 and TRBJ2-7, the CDR3 gives the full variable domain: KAGVTQTPRYLIKTRGQQVTLSCSPISGHRSVSWYQQTPGQGLQFLFEYFSETQRNKGNFPGRFSGRQFSNSRSEMNVSTLELGDSALYLCASSLGPQGYEQYFGPGTRLTVT.

The J gene is TRBJ2-3, the V gene TRBV19; a possible D gene is TRBD1 (6 bases). Trimming removed 5 bases from V and 2 bases from J, with 11 bases in between. The CDR3 contains 14 residues. CDR1 and CDR2 (germline): LNHDA, SQIVND (reference sequence). CDR3 residues: CASSGDTHTDTQYF. DNA for the CDR3: TGTGCCAGTAGTGGGGACACTCACACAGATACGCAGTATTTT.

CDR3 sequence reads: CASSLGTDSTDTQYF. The CDR3 region has the DNA TGTGCCAGCAGCTTAGGAACAGATAGCACAGATACGCAGTATTTT. The chain uses TRBV7-7 and TRBJ2-3, with D uncertain. Looked up from germline, CDR1 is SSHAT and CDR2 is FNYEAQ (reference sequence). CDR3 size: 15 residues. V lost 1 base and J lost 0, with 8 bases in between.

This chain joins TRBV12-5 and TRBJ2-1; tentative D call: TRBD2 (6 bases). This CDR3 spans 15 amino acids. Trimming shortened V by 5 bases and J by 0 bases, and 11 bases separated the two germline ends. The V gene's germline CDR1 is LGHNT and CDR2 FRNRAP. This chain's CDR3 is CASGPSVISYNEQFF. In nucleotides, the CDR3 is TGTGCTAGTGGTCCTAGCGTTATCTCCTACAATGAGCAGTTCTTC. The complete variable domain, with remaining parts taken from reference TRBV12-5 and TRBJ2-1, reads DARVTQTPRHKVTEMGQEVTMRCQPILGHNTVFWYRQTMMQGLELLAYFRNRAPLDDSGMPKDRFSAEMPDATLATLKIQPSEPRDSAVYFCASGPSVISYNEQFFGPGTRLTVL.

The chain combines TRBV19 with TRBJ1-2; 7 bases line up with TRBD1. Germline V gene sequence: CDR1 LNHDA, CDR2 SQIVND (reference sequence). The CDR3 has 15 residues. J gave up 4 bases and V 5 bases, and 10 bases lay outside the gene matches. DNA for the CDR3: TGTGCCAGTAGTTACGACAGGGTGGTACGCTATGGCTACACCTTC. Translating gives CASSYDRVVRYGYTF.

The chain employs TRBV30 and TRBJ1-2; no clear D. Germline lookup yields CDR1 GTSNPN and CDR2 SVGIG (reference sequence). Trimming took off 1 base at V and 7 bases at J, with 13 bases between the two ends. The CDR3 is 13 residues long. CDR3 sequence: CAWSGTHESGYTF. The CDR3 region has the DNA TGTGCCTGGAGTGGAACACATGAAAGTGGCTACACCTTC.

Only a few counts were recorded for this clone. The chain has TRBV24-1 and TRBJ1-5; tentatively, D is TRBD1 (5 bases). The CDR3 has 16 residues. Trimming removed 2 bases from V and 0 bases from J, with 10 bases in between. Germline CDR1 KGHDR, CDR2 SFDVKD. CDR3 bases: TGTGCCACCAGTGATTACGCGGGGACTAGCAATCAGCCCCAGCATTTT. This encodes CATSDYAGTSNQPQHF.

The gene calls are TRBV11-3 and TRBJ2-7; D is possibly TRBD2 (6 bases). V dropped 5 bases and J dropped 2 bases, with 16 bases sitting between them. This CDR3 spans 15 amino acids. The germline CDR1 and CDR2 sequences are SGHNT and YENEEA. CDR3 in DNA: TGTGCCAGCAGCCTGGAGACGGGGGAAACCTACGAGCAGTACTTC. Its translation: CASSLETGETYEQYF.

This chain uses TRBV6-2 or TRBV6-3 with TRBJ2-1; 9 bases align to TRBD2. The CDR3 runs 15 residues. The germline V gene has CDR1 MNHEY and CDR2 SVGEGT. Unmatched junction bases numbered 9, after V lost 4 bases and J lost 8 bases. The CDR3 DNA sequence: TGTGCCAGCAGTTCGGGGGGACTAGCACGCGATGAGCAGTTCTTC. It codes for CASSSGGLARDEQFF.

The rearrangement links TRBV5-4 to TRBJ2-7; TRBD1 agrees at 7 bases. CDR1 and CDR2 (germline): SGHNT, YYREEE (reference sequence). The CDR3 has 14 residues. Trimming removed 4 bases from V and 2 bases from J; junction bases left unmatched: 6. CDR3 in DNA: TGTGCCAGCAGCGGACGACAGGGCCCCTACGAGCAGTACTTC. Amino acids: CASSGRQGPYEQYF.

The chain couples TRBV9 to TRBJ2-3, with TRBD2 identical over 10 bases. The CDR3 runs 16 residues. V lost 5 bases and J lost 2; bases outside the gene matches: 8. CDR1 is SGDLS, CDR2 YYNGEE, per germline. The CDR3: CASSEGGLANTDTQYF. CDR3 bases: TGTGCCAGCAGTGAAGGGGGACTAGCGAACACAGATACGCAGTATTTT.

The chain recombines TRBV7-5 with TRBJ2-7; TRBD1 is the table's D call, not checked against the DNA. TRBV7-5 is flagged as a pseudogene. This CDR3 is built from 13 residues. Here the CDR3 reads CARSPSRGREQYF. DNA of the CDR3: TGTGCCAGAAGCCCCTCCAGGGGACGGGAGCAGTACTTC.

The genes are TRBV19 and TRBJ2-1; D may be TRBD2 (5 bases). Trimming took off 6 bases at V and 10 bases at J, with 13 bases between the two ends. CDR1 is LNHDA, CDR2 SQIVND, per germline (reference sequence). CDR3 length: 12 residues. The CDR3: CASRGKGAEQFF. In DNA, the CDR3 is TGTGCCAGTAGGGGAAAGGGAGCAGAGCAGTTCTTC.

The genes are TRBV3-1 (or the pseudogene TRBV3-2) and TRBJ2-4; tentatively, D is TRBD1 (7 bases). V shed 0 bases and J shed 7 bases, with 19 bases lying between them. Germline V CDR1 and CDR2: LGHDT, YNNKEL (reference sequence). CDR3 length equals 17 residues. The CDR3 DNA sequence: TGTGCCAGCAGCCAAGAAGATTGGAGGGGGCGGGCGAACATTCAGTACTTC. Protein product: CASSQEDWRGRANIQYF.